This TCR beta chain appears in the sequencing data of a study of CD8 T cells in ankylosing spondylitis (TCRdb year 2017). Turning to the overall study: The study set out to find disease-linked TCR variants by profiling T cell receptor beta repertoires in ankylosing spondylitis patients and healthy donors. The full study cohort was made up of over 20 ankylosing spondylitis patients and 95 to 130 healthy donors. Peripheral blood samples were taken, and synovial fluid was additionally collected from ankylosing spondylitis patients.

Points the paper makes about the study in general: In peripheral blood, the disease-linked clones were found at relatively low frequencies and had a CD8+ phenotype. The disease-linked clones were reported to be significantly enriched in matched synovial fluid samples from ankylosing spondylitis patients. Blood from ankylosing spondylitis patients appeared to be characterized by a TCR beta motif composed of about eight highly homologous amino acid variants. Some TCR beta motif variants had previously been reported in synovial fluid and blood of reactive arthritis patients, which suggested common disease-initiation mechanisms.

CDR1 MNHNS and CDR2 SASEGT were looked up in the germline V gene. From the cysteine up to the phenylalanine, the CDR3 has a length of 13 residues. The CDR3 DNA has 39 bases and is translated from base 1. The instrument was an Illumina HiSeq 2500. TCR beta libraries were prepared by quantitative 5'-RACE with molecular barcodes. The paper's processing steps were these. A new computational method based on a probabilistic model of VDJ rearrangement was used to identify disease-linked TCR variants. TCRdb reran the public reads through fastp at Q25 and MiXCR, keeping productive beta chains. When rows share a CDR3 protein, they turn into one entry using the most common DNA and genes. What appears here as the V and J calls and clone size reflects TCRdb's work, not the paper's. This sample holds 350,000 to 400,000 distinct CDR3 sequences; 20% were observed only once. Together, the top ten hold under 15% of the sample.

Worth noting for this clonotype: Its binding antigen is unknown. Per-nucleotide qualities are absent, and no much larger clonotype sits a single base away.

The TCR originated in a male donor with ankylosing spondylitis or in good health (not recorded which). The source material was blood, either unsorted or a sorted T cell fraction (not recorded which). Recombination linked TRBV6-1 to TRBJ2-3, with no confidently assigned D gene. The CDR3 amino acid sequence is: CAARAPLTDTQYF. The bases are TGTGCTGCTCGGGCACCCCTCACAGATACGCAGTATTTT.